One sample yielded the 29 T cell receptor beta chains listed below, sequenced in a study of response to subunit inactivated influenza vaccine. Each CDR3 protein gets one entry after TCRdb re-called the RT-PCR reads with MiXCR. The data show hundreds of thousands of distinct CDR3 sequences, 12% to 15% seen once. The sample consisted of PBMCs from blood, taken roughly 15 days before vaccination. These receptors were taken from a man over 45 who received an inactivated influenza vaccine.

The chain carries TRBV6-2 or TRBV6-3 and TRBJ2-2; the match to TRBD1 covers 8 bases. The CDR3 has 19 amino acids. J lost 4 bases, V lost 2 bases, and 15 bases had no gene match. Germline CDR1 reads MNHEY; CDR2 reads SVGEGT. CDR3 region: CASSYQPAGGALSTGELFF. The DNA of the CDR3 is TGTGCCAGCAGTTACCAACCGGCAGGGGGCGCTTTGTCCACCGGGGAGCTGTTTTTT.

The rearrangement joins TRBV6-1 to TRBJ2-1; no firm D call. Germline CDR1 is MNHNS and CDR2 is SASEGT. CDR3 length equals 13 residues. Trimming took 7 bases from V and 10 from J, leaving 17 bases between them. The CDR3 protein is CASTLTETREQFF. Here the CDR3 DNA reads TGTGCCAGCACCCTGACTGAGACCCGAGAGCAGTTCTTC.

The chain links TRBV28 to TRBJ2-7, with 10 bases fitting TRBD2. CDR1 and CDR2 (germline): MDHEN, SYDVKM. The CDR3 contains 14 residues. V lost 2 bases, J lost 6 bases, and 4 bases stayed unmatched. The CDR3 DNA sequence: TGTGCCAGCAGTTTAATCCTAGCGGGAGCCGAGCAGTACTTC. Encoded protein: CASSLILAGAEQYF.

This clonotype was seen a handful of times. This chain links TRBV3-1 with TRBJ2-7; tentative D call: TRBD1 (5 bases). Germline-derived CDR1 and CDR2 are LGHDT and YNNKEL (reference sequence). The CDR3 runs 12 residues. V was clipped by 3 bases and J by 6 bases, with 9 bases between them. CDR3 region: CASSHRVSEQYF. CDR3 nucleotide sequence: TGTGCCAGCAGCCACAGGGTTTCCGAGCAGTACTTC.

The table lists this clonotype with a few counts. The chain joins TRBV7-2 to TRBJ2-3; D is undetermined. V lost 2 bases and J lost 5, with 14 bases in between. This CDR3 is 15 amino acids long. Per the germline V gene, CDR1 is SGHTA and CDR2 is FQGNSA. In DNA, the CDR3 is TGTGCCAGCAGCTTATGGACGCCCCTGGGAGATACGCAGTATTTT. Translated: CASSLWTPLGDTQYF.

There are a few counts of this clonotype. The CDR3 DNA reads as TGTGCCAGCAGTGAAACCGGGACAGGGGACTACAATGAGCAGTTCTTC. Protein sequence: CASSETGTGDYNEQFF. The chain uses TRBV6-1 and TRBJ2-1; TRBD1 aligns across 10 bases. The CDR3 sequence is 16 residues long. Unmatched junction bases numbered 4, after V lost 2 bases and J lost 3 bases. Germline lookup yields CDR1 MNHNS and CDR2 SASEGT.

The V gene is TRBV7-8, the J gene TRBJ1-1, with D tentatively TRBD1 (5 bases). Trimming took 5 bases from V and 11 from J, leaving 15 bases between them. This CDR3 contains 12 residues. Germline assignment: CDR1 SGHVS and CDR2 FQNEAQ. The CDR3 spells CASSPSGLVAFF. The CDR3 nucleotides read TGTGCCAGCAGCCCCTCGGGGCTGGTGGCTTTCTTT.

This sequence joins TRBV7-9 and TRBJ2-1; possible D gene TRBD1, 5 bases. Per germline, CDR1 SEHNR and CDR2 FQNEAQ (reference sequence). V gave up 8 bases and J gave up 0 bases, with 17 bases separating them. The CDR3 runs 16 residues. CDR3 coding DNA: TGTGCCAGCCACCTGGGCAGGGAACCCTCCTACAATGAGCAGTTCTTC. Its protein is CASHLGREPSYNEQFF.

The chain recombines TRBV29-1 with TRBJ2-7, with 8 bases matching TRBD1. The trim removed 5 bases at V and 11 bases at J, leaving 8 bases unmatched. CDR1 is SQVTM and CDR2 is ANQGSEA in the germline V gene. This CDR3 spans 11 amino acids. The CDR3 sequence: CSVQKQGEEYF. The CDR3 DNA reads as TGCAGCGTTCAGAAACAGGGGGAGGAGTACTTC.

The CDR3 nucleotides are TGCGCCAGCAGCTTGGCCGTGACTAGCGGGGCCTCGACCGGGGAGCTGTTTTTT. Residues: CASSLAVTSGASTGELFF. The rearrangement uses TRBV5-1 and TRBJ2-2; 11 bases map to TRBD2. Germline V CDR1 and CDR2: SGHRS, YFSETQ. This CDR3 spans 18 amino acids. J gave up 5 bases and V 0 bases, and 9 bases lay outside the gene matches.

This clonotype was seen a few times. The chain links TRBV12-3 or TRBV12-4 to TRBJ2-7; D ambiguous. Trimming pared 4 bases from V and 1 base from J, leaving 8 bases between. This CDR3 spans 13 amino acids. The CDR3 sequence: CASSSPTSYEQYF. In DNA form, the CDR3 reads TGTGCCAGCAGTTCTCCCACTTCCTACGAGCAGTACTTC.

This clonotype has only a few counts. V usage is TRBV10-3 and J usage is TRBJ2-3; weak D call: TRBD1 (6 bases). Deletions cut 4 bases from V and 5 bases from J, with 13 bases between. The germline V gene encodes CDR1 ENHRY and CDR2 SYGVKD. This CDR3 contains 14 residues. CDR3 amino acids: CAISAPEGGDTQYF. The DNA of the CDR3 is TGTGCCATCAGTGCCCCCGAAGGGGGAGATACGCAGTATTTT.

The rearrangement links TRBV7-2 to TRBJ1-4, with a weak D call TRBD1 (5 bases). The CDR3 is 14 residues long. In germline, CDR1 is SGHTA, CDR2 FQGNSA. V shed 5 bases and J shed 7 bases, with 14 bases lying between them. This CDR3 reads CASSPGLSFEKLFF. In DNA form, the CDR3 reads TGTGCCAGCAGCCCAGGGTTGTCATTTGAAAAACTGTTTTTT.

This clonotype turned up a few times. The rearrangement joins TRBV7-2 to TRBJ2-2, with D hard to call. This CDR3 has 14 amino acids. Germline V gene sequence: CDR1 SGHTA, CDR2 FQGNSA. Trimming took off 1 base at V and 3 bases at J, with 6 bases between the two ends. CDR3 region: CASSLVQDTGELFF. In DNA, the CDR3 is TGTGCCAGCAGCTTAGTGCAGGACACCGGGGAGCTGTTTTTT.

This clonotype was counted between two and nine times. The chain combines TRBV7-2 with TRBJ1-2; D remains unclear. The V end lost 0 bases, the J end lost 6 bases, and 8 bases lay between the germline ends. Germline loops: CDR1 SGHTA, CDR2 FQGNSA. The CDR3 has 13 amino acids. This CDR3 is CASSLARSDGYTF. The CDR3 DNA sequence: TGTGCCAGCAGCTTAGCTCGATCGGATGGCTACACCTTC.

V usage is TRBV24-1 and J usage is TRBJ2-1; 10 bases map to TRBD1. This CDR3 spans 16 amino acids. Germline loops: CDR1 KGHDR, CDR2 SFDVKD. Trimming took 4 bases from V and 8 from J; bases not matched to a gene: 10. CDR3 in amino acids: CATSDPMTGGYHEQFF. The CDR3 DNA reads TGTGCCACCAGTGACCCAATGACAGGGGGCTATCATGAGCAGTTCTTC.

This clonotype was detected a few times. V and J are TRBV28 and TRBJ2-7, with 9 bases that match TRBD2. Per germline, CDR1 MDHEN and CDR2 SYDVKM. V was pared by 10 bases and J by 7 bases, with 17 bases of the junction left unmatched. This CDR3 contains 15 residues. Here the CDR3 reads CATDLGASGVLEQYF. CDR3 DNA: TGTGCCACCGATTTGGGGGCTAGCGGGGTCCTGGAGCAGTACTTC.

This clonotype occurred a few times. Written as DNA, the CDR3 is TGTGCCAGCAGCCCCTATTTGGGTGGGAGGACAGATACGCAGTATTTT. Translation: CASSPYLGGRTDTQYF. This chain joins TRBV14 and TRBJ2-3; the D gene is possibly TRBD2 (6 bases). Deletions cut 4 bases from V and 3 bases from J, with 17 bases between. The CDR3 totals 16 residues. CDR1 is SGHDN, CDR2 FVKESK, per germline.

This clonotype has a count of ten or more. The genes are TRBV7-9 and TRBJ2-7; D is ambiguous. Trimming cost V 4 bases and J 3 bases, with 7 bases left between them. From germline, CDR1 is SEHNR and CDR2 FQNEAQ (reference sequence). The CDR3 consists of 12 residues. The CDR3 DNA reads as TGTGCCAGCAGCTCGGCAAACTACGAGCAGTACTTC. Protein: CASSSANYEQYF.

There are a few counts of this clonotype. Here the CDR3 reads CASSKNFGGGYEQYF. CDR3 DNA: TGTGCCAGCAGTAAAAACTTCGGGGGCGGATACGAGCAGTACTTC. The chain uses TRBV7-2 and TRBJ2-7; D tentatively reads TRBD1 or TRBD2 (6 bases each). The CDR3 is 15 amino acids. From germline, CDR1 is SGHTA and CDR2 FQGNSA. V gave up 6 bases and J gave up 4 bases, with 19 bases separating them.

This rearrangement joins TRBV5-1 to TRBJ2-1, with 9 bases matching TRBD1. The ends lost 5 bases at V and 8 bases at J; junction bases unmatched: 11. Germline V CDR1 and CDR2: SGHRS, YFSETQ. CDR3 size: 15 residues. The CDR3 nucleotides are TGCGCCAGCAGGGCAGTGGGACAGGGATCTCATGAGCAGTTCTTC. This encodes CASRAVGQGSHEQFF.

The chain carries TRBV9 and TRBJ1-5, with D perhaps matching TRBD1 (5 bases). Germline lookup yields CDR1 SGDLS and CDR2 YYNGEE. Trimming removed 1 base at V and 7 bases at J, with 15 bases between. The CDR3 loop spans 15 amino acids. DNA for the CDR3: TGTGCCAGCAGCGTACGCAGGGATTTCGGGCAGCCCCAGCATTTT. This encodes CASSVRRDFGQPQHF.

The V gene is TRBV3-1, the J gene TRBJ2-1; D unclear. Germline V gives CDR1 LGHDT, CDR2 YNNKEL (reference sequence). The CDR3 loop spans 11 amino acids. Trimming stripped 1 base from V and 9 bases from J, with 4 bases between. CDR3 DNA: TGTGCCAGCAGCCAAGCCAGTGAGCAGTTCTTC. Its translation: CASSQASEQFF.

This chain uses TRBV4-1 with TRBJ1-2; unclear D gene. The germline V and J ends were trimmed by 1 base and 8 bases, with 14 bases remaining between them. This CDR3 comprises 14 residues. Germline V gene sequence: CDR1 MGHRA, CDR2 YSYEKL. CDR3 region: CASSQVPVLEGYTF. The CDR3, as DNA: TGCGCCAGCAGCCAAGTCCCCGTTTTGGAGGGCTACACCTTC.

This clonotype was observed a few times. V gene TRBV6-5 combines with J gene TRBJ1-3; no definite D call. The CDR3 is 14 residues long. V was clipped by 2 bases and J by 7 bases, with 12 bases between them. Germline loops: CDR1 MNHEY, CDR2 SVGAGI. CDR3 region: CASSYGREDNTIYF. The CDR3 nucleotides are TGTGCCAGCAGTTACGGCCGGGAGGATAACACCATATATTTT.

The chain has TRBV13 and TRBJ2-7, with 7 bases aligning to TRBD1. V lost 3 bases to trimming and J lost 5 bases; unmatched junction nucleotides: 13. Germline CDR1 PRHDT, CDR2 FYEKMQ (reference sequence). The length of the CDR3 is 16 residues. The CDR3 loop reads CASSFMDRLTGNEQYF. The CDR3 DNA is TGTGCCAGCAGCTTTATGGACAGGTTGACTGGCAACGAGCAGTACTTC.

The V call is TRBV3-1, the J call TRBJ2-3, with D possibly matching TRBD1 (6 bases). This CDR3 is 15 amino acids long. V shed 4 bases and J shed 6 bases, with 17 bases lying between them. Per the germline V gene, CDR1 is LGHDT and CDR2 is YNNKEL (reference sequence). The CDR3 reads CASSPGQGGGDTQYF. CDR3 bases: TGTGCCAGCAGCCCGGGACAAGGGGGTGGTGATACGCAGTATTTT.

The rearrangement joins TRBV10-3 to TRBJ2-2, with TRBD1 identical over 9 bases. This CDR3 has 14 amino acids. The J segment lost 3 bases and the V segment lost 5 bases, leaving 1 base of the junction unmatched. Germline CDR1 and CDR2: ENHRY and SYGVKD. The CDR3 bases are TGTGCCATCAGTAGGACAGGGGACACCGGGGAGCTGTTTTTT. Its protein product is CAISRTGDTGELFF.

This clonotype appeared a few times. The chain combines TRBV6-2 or TRBV6-3 with TRBJ2-1; 13 bases are a match to TRBD2. The CDR3 contains 13 residues. V shed 6 bases and J 9 bases; nucleotides not matched to a gene: 2. Looked up from germline, CDR1 is MNHEY and CDR2 is SVGEGT. The CDR3 loop is CASSGLAGVEQFF. DNA of the CDR3: TGTGCCAGCAGCGGACTAGCGGGAGTTGAGCAGTTCTTC.